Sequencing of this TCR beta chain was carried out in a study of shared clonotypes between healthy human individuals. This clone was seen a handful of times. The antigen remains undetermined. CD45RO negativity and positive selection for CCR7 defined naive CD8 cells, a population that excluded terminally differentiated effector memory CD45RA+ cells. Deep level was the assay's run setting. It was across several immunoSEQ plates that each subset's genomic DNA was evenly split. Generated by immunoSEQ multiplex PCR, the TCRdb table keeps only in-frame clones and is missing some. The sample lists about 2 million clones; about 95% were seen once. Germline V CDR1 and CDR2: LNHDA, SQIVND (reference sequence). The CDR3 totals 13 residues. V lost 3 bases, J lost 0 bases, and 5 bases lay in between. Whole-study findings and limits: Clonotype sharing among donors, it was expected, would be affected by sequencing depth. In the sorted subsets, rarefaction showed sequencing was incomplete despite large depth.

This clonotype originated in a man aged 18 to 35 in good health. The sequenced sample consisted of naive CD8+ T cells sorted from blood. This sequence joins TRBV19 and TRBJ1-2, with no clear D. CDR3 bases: TGTGCCAGTAGTATGAGGGCTAACTATGGCTACACCTTC. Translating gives CASSMRANYGYTF. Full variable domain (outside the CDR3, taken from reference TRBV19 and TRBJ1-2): DGGITQSPKYLFRKEGQNVTLSCEQNLNHDAMYWYRQDPGQGLRLIYYSQIVNDFQKGDIAEGYSVSREKKESFPLTVTSAQKNPTAFYLCASSMRANYGYTFGSGTRLTVV.